This passage covers 29 T cell receptor beta chains from one sample sequenced in a study of OX40 agonist ivuxolimab in advanced cancers. This table comes from immunoSEQ multiplex PCR, and its TCRdb copy is limited to in-frame clones, with some not included. The table includes over 100,000 clones, just under 95% detected once. The sequenced sample was CD4+ or CD8+ T cells sorted from blood, obtained in a trial of the OX40 agonist ivuxolimab. These receptors originate from an adult with an advanced solid tumor such as melanoma, head and neck, liver or kidney cancer.

The chain combines TRBV11-2 with TRBJ2-6; 7 bases match TRBD1. Trimming took 5 bases from V and 0 from J; bases not matched to a gene: 10. The V gene's germline CDR1 is SGHAT and CDR2 FQNNGV. The CDR3 covers 18 residues. The CDR3 DNA reads as TGTGCCAGCAGCACCTGGACAGGTGTTCTCTCTGGGGCCAACGTCCTGACTTTC. Amino acid sequence: CASSTWTGVLSGANVLTF. The complete variable domain, with remaining parts taken from reference TRBV11-2 and TRBJ2-6, reads EAGVAQSPRYKIIEKRQSVAFWCNPISGHATLYWYQQILGQGPKLLIQFQNNGVVDDSQLPKDRFSAERLKGVDSTLKIQPAKLEDSAVYLCASSTWTGVLSGANVLTFGAGSRLTVL.

V is TRBV5-1 and J is TRBJ2-1; D gene unclear. Trimming pared 4 bases from V and 0 bases from J, leaving 11 bases between. This CDR3 contains 15 residues. The germline V gene has CDR1 SGHRS and CDR2 YFSETQ. CDR3 DNA: TGCGCCAGCAGCCCCTCTGGCGGCTCCTACAATGAGCAGTTCTTC. Translated, it gives CASSPSGGSYNEQFF.

The chain couples TRBV23-1 to TRBJ2-2, with TRBD1 matching over 7 bases. TRBV23-1 is annotated as an ORF whose role is uncertain. The trim removed 0 bases at V and 2 bases at J, leaving 6 bases unmatched. CDR3 size: 17 residues. The CDR3 protein is CASSQSSGQRNTGELFF. For the CDR3, the DNA is TGCGCCAGCAGTCAATCGTCGGGACAGAGAAACACCGGGGAGCTGTTTTTT.

J is TRBJ2-2 and V is TRBV6-1, with 9 bases lining up with TRBD1. Germline V gene sequence: CDR1 MNHNS, CDR2 SASEGT. CDR3 length: 14 amino acids. With V trimmed by 7 bases and J by 6 bases, 6 bases remained unmatched. CDR3 bases: TGTGCCAGCACCCGGGACAGGGTCCCCGGGGAGCTGTTTTTT. Its protein product is CASTRDRVPGELFF.

This clone was counted between two and nine times. The chain couples TRBV7-3 to TRBJ1-1; TRBD1 is a possible D gene (5 bases). Germline CDR1 reads SGHTA; CDR2 reads FQGTGA. V lost 3 bases and J lost 3, with 8 bases in between. The CDR3 runs to 13 residues. CDR3 bases: TGTGCCAGCAGCTTTAGCAGGGACACTGAAGCTTTCTTT. It codes for CASSFSRDTEAFF.

The chain recombines TRBV19 with TRBJ2-1, with 7 bases that match TRBD1. Trimming removed 6 bases from V and 4 bases from J; junction bases left unmatched: 9. Germline CDR1 LNHDA, CDR2 SQIVND (reference sequence). The CDR3 covers 15 residues. CDR3 sequence reads: CASSLGQGVYNEQFF. CDR3 in DNA: TGTGCCAGTAGCTTGGGGCAGGGGGTATACAATGAGCAGTTCTTC. The complete variable domain, with remaining parts taken from reference TRBV19 and TRBJ2-1, reads DGGITQSPKYLFRKEGQNVTLSCEQNLNHDAMYWYRQDPGQGLRLIYYSQIVNDFQKGDIAEGYSVSREKKESFPLTVTSAQKNPTAFYLCASSLGQGVYNEQFFGPGTRLTVL.

This rearrangement joins TRBV7-9 to TRBJ1-1, with 8 nucleotides matching TRBD1. This CDR3 has 14 residues. Germline CDR1 and CDR2: SEHNR and FQNEAQ (reference sequence). V lost 5 bases, J lost 3 bases, and 5 bases stayed unmatched. The CDR3 region is CASSDQGADTEAFF. In DNA form, the CDR3 reads TGTGCCAGCAGCGACCAGGGGGCGGACACTGAAGCTTTCTTT.

The chain uses TRBV19 and TRBJ1-1; D uncertain. Germline CDR1 reads LNHDA; CDR2 reads SQIVND (reference sequence). The CDR3 runs 14 residues. Trimming stripped 0 bases from V and 5 bases from J, with 10 bases between. CDR3 in DNA: TGTGCCAGTAGTATAGATCGGGGTCGGACTGAAGCTTTCTTT. Its protein product is CASSIDRGRTEAFF. The variable domain in full, completed from reference TRBV19 and TRBJ1-1, reads DGGITQSPKYLFRKEGQNVTLSCEQNLNHDAMYWYRQDPGQGLRLIYYSQIVNDFQKGDIAEGYSVSREKKESFPLTVTSAQKNPTAFYLCASSIDRGRTEAFFGQGTRLTVV.

The chain links TRBV7-8 to TRBJ1-5; perhaps TRBD1 as D (6 bases). The CDR3 is 17 residues long. Between the trimmed V and J ends, which lost 6 bases and 6 bases, there was a span of 24 bases. The germline gives CDR1 SGHVS, CDR2 FQNEAQ. The CDR3 region has the DNA TGTGCCAGCAGTCGGGGGCAGGGGATCCCCACAACTCAGCCCCAGCATTTT. As protein: CASSRGQGIPTTQPQHF.

V is TRBV28 and J is TRBJ2-5; D gene ambiguous. CDR3 size: 13 residues. V was trimmed by 2 bases and J by 4 bases, leaving 8 bases between them. The germline V gene has CDR1 MDHEN and CDR2 SYDVKM. The CDR3 here is CASSLVSLETQYF. CDR3 nucleotide sequence: TGTGCCAGCAGTTTAGTATCTTTAGAGACCCAGTACTTC.

V usage is TRBV19 and J usage is TRBJ1-5; D gene uncertain. Germline loops: CDR1 LNHDA, CDR2 SQIVND (reference sequence). This CDR3 has 17 residues. Trimming took 7 bases from V and 0 from J, leaving 19 bases between them. CDR3 coding DNA: TGTGCCAGTAACCATCACAGTGGACCTTATAGCAATCAGCCCCAGCATTTT. This sequence encodes CASNHHSGPYSNQPQHF. The full variable domain, in which reference TRBV19 and TRBJ1-5 provide the parts outside the CDR3, is DGGITQSPKYLFRKEGQNVTLSCEQNLNHDAMYWYRQDPGQGLRLIYYSQIVNDFQKGDIAEGYSVSREKKESFPLTVTSAQKNPTAFYLCASNHHSGPYSNQPQHFGDGTRLSIL.

The chain uses TRBV11-3 and TRBJ2-1; TRBD2 might be the D (7 bases). Trimming took off 5 bases at V and 9 bases at J, with 14 bases between the two ends. The CDR3 has 13 residues. Looked up from germline, CDR1 is SGHNT and CDR2 is YENEEA. The DNA for the CDR3 is TGTGCCAGCAGCCCCTTGGGGGGGCGTGAGCAGTTCTTC. Amino acids: CASSPLGGREQFF.

The chain uses TRBV27 and TRBJ2-2; tentative D call: TRBD2 (7 bases). V lost 7 bases and J 6 bases, leaving 12 bases between the germline ends. The CDR3 is made up of 13 amino acids. CDR1 is MNHEY and CDR2 is SMNVEV in the germline V gene (reference sequence). CDR3 protein: CASKPGGPGELFF. In DNA form, the CDR3 reads TGTGCCAGCAAGCCCGGGGGGCCCGGGGAGCTGTTTTTT.

The chain joins TRBV5-1 to TRBJ2-2, with D hard to call. In germline, CDR1 is SGHRS, CDR2 YFSETQ. This CDR3 spans 14 amino acids. V was shortened by 0 bases and J by 2 bases, with 5 bases between the two germline ends. CDR3 amino acids: CASSLALNTGELFF. The CDR3 DNA reads TGCGCCAGCAGCTTGGCACTCAACACCGGGGAGCTGTTTTTT.

This clone came up once. V usage is TRBV7-2 and J usage is TRBJ2-3; no clear D. Trimming removed 5 bases at V and 2 bases at J, with 11 bases between. The CDR3 contains 14 residues. Germline CDR1 and CDR2: SGHTA and FQGNSA. The CDR3 nucleotides are TGTGCCAGCAGCCTAAGTCCATTCACAGATACGCAGTATTTT. It encodes CASSLSPFTDTQYF.

J is TRBJ2-3 and V is TRBV28; maybe TRBD1 (5 bases). Germline CDR1 and CDR2: MDHEN and SYDVKM. There are 14 residues in the CDR3. Trimming cost V 3 bases and J 2 bases, with 9 bases left between them. Here the CDR3 DNA reads TGTGCCAGCAGTTTCAGACAGTACACAGATACGCAGTATTTT. Encoded protein: CASSFRQYTDTQYF. The variable domain in full, with the rest retrieved from reference TRBV28 and TRBJ2-3, is DVKVTQSSRYLVKRTGEKVFLECVQDMDHENMFWYRQDPGLGLRLIYFSYDVKMKEKGDIPEGYSVSREKKERFSLILESASTNQTSMYLCASSFRQYTDTQYFGPGTRLTVL.

The chain is built from TRBV6-5 and TRBJ1-2; possibly TRBD1 for D (5 bases). V was pared by 8 bases and J by 4 bases, with 8 bases between. CDR3 length: 11 amino acids. Germline CDR1 and CDR2: MNHEY and SVGAGI. CDR3 region: CASQTVYGYTF. In DNA form, the CDR3 reads TGTGCCAGCCAGACAGTCTATGGCTACACCTTC.

The chain couples TRBV18 to TRBJ2-2; the D gene is possibly TRBD1 (5 bases). The length of the CDR3 is 15 residues. Germline assignment: CDR1 KGHSH and CDR2 LQKENI. Trimming took 2 bases from V and 4 from J, leaving 11 bases between them. The CDR3 loop is CASSPDSLFTGELFF. In DNA form, the CDR3 reads TGTGCCAGCTCACCAGACAGCCTGTTCACCGGGGAGCTGTTTTTT.

The V and J genes are TRBV6-1 and TRBJ1-3; possibly TRBD1 for D (6 bases). Germline values: CDR1 MNHNS, CDR2 SASEGT. Deletions cut 10 bases from V and 4 bases from J, with 14 bases between. The CDR3 extends over 13 amino acids. The CDR3 DNA is TGTGCCATACAACAGGGCCCAGGAAACACCATATATTTT. It is translated as CAIQQGPGNTIYF.

The rearrangement links TRBV19 to TRBJ2-1; D is perhaps TRBD2 (6 bases). The CDR3 is 17 residues long. Germline CDR1 LNHDA, CDR2 SQIVND (reference sequence). V lost 3 bases, J lost 3 bases, and 18 bases lay in between. CDR3 coding DNA: TGTGCCAGTAGTATTGGGGCAGCGGGTTTCTACTACAATGAGCAGTTCTTC. Translation: CASSIGAAGFYYNEQFF.

For the CDR3, the DNA is TGTGCCAGCAGAATTTCGGGACAGAGTCTGCGGTATGCCGAGCAGTACTTC. It yields the protein CASRISGQSLRYAEQYF. This sequence joins TRBV28 and TRBJ2-5, with 7 bases identical to TRBD1. The end of the DNA is better explained by TRBJ2-7, so the J call may be wrong. The CDR3 spans 17 residues. The V gene's germline CDR1 is MDHEN and CDR2 SYDVKM.

The rearrangement links TRBV15 to TRBJ2-3; D not resolved. The germline gives CDR1 LNHNV, CDR2 YYDKDF (reference sequence). This CDR3 comprises 14 residues. V gave up 1 base and J gave up 6 bases, with 11 bases separating them. The CDR3 DNA follows: TGTGCCACCAGCAGAGGTGCCACCCTCGATACGCAGTATTTT. Its translation is CATSRGATLDTQYF.

This rearrangement joins TRBV19 to TRBJ2-1, with 10 bases fitting TRBD2. CDR1 is LNHDA, CDR2 SQIVND, per germline (reference sequence). This CDR3 is built from 17 residues. V lost 0 bases to trimming and J lost 1 base; unmatched junction nucleotides: 3. CDR3 nucleotides: TGTGCCAGTAGTATAGAGGCTAGCGGGAGATCCTACAATGAGCAGTTCTTC. Protein sequence: CASSIEASGRSYNEQFF.

V usage is TRBV4-2 and J usage is TRBJ1-5; 7 bases fit TRBD1. Losses at the gene ends were 0 bases for V and 7 bases for J; bases not matched to a gene: 21. There are 20 residues in the CDR3. Germline values: CDR1 LGHNA, CDR2 YNFKEQ. CDR3 region: CASSQDGRQGVLRGRQPQHF. CDR3 DNA: TGTGCCAGCAGCCAAGATGGTCGACAGGGAGTTCTCAGGGGGAGGCAGCCCCAGCATTTT.

This clone was observed a single time. The CDR3, as DNA: TGTGCCAGCTCACCGGGGGCTAGCACAGATACGCAGTATTTT. It specifies CASSPGASTDTQYF. The V call is TRBV18, the J call TRBJ2-3, with TRBD1 as a possible D gene (6 bases). The ends were cut back, 3 bases at V and 0 bases at J, with 7 bases in the middle. The CDR3 runs 14 residues. Germline V gives CDR1 KGHSH, CDR2 LQKENI.

This chain joins TRBV2 and TRBJ2-7; D not certain. Germline loops: CDR1 SNHLY, CDR2 FYNNEI. Between the trimmed V and J ends, which lost 6 bases and 1 base, there was a span of 7 bases. The length of the CDR3 is 12 residues. CDR3 loop: CASRADSYEQYF. For the CDR3, the DNA is TGTGCCAGCAGGGCGGATTCCTACGAGCAGTACTTC.

This chain connects TRBV18 to TRBJ2-1; D possibly corresponds to TRBD2 (6 bases). CDR3 length equals 16 residues. Germline V gene lookup returns CDR1 KGHSH and CDR2 LQKENI. Trimming took off 6 bases at V and 8 bases at J, with 23 bases between the two ends. This CDR3 reads CASSLDGAGFVDEQFF. CDR3 sequence (DNA): TGTGCCAGCTCGCTGGACGGTGCGGGATTTGTCGATGAGCAGTTCTTC.

This chain joins TRBV2 and TRBJ2-4, with D possibly TRBD2 on 5 matching bases. There are 17 residues in the CDR3. Looked up from germline, CDR1 is SNHLY and CDR2 is FYNNEI. V gave up 3 bases and J gave up 5 bases, with 20 bases separating them. The CDR3 spells CASSDGRPSRWENIQYF. DNA of the CDR3: TGTGCCAGCAGTGATGGGAGACCCTCCAGGTGGGAAAACATTCAGTACTTC. The complete variable domain, with remaining parts taken from reference TRBV2 and TRBJ2-4, reads EPEVTQTPSHQVTQMGQEVILRCVPISNHLYFYWYRQILGQKVEFLVSFYNNEISEKSEIFDDQFSVERPDGSNFTLKIRSTKLEDSAMYFCASSDGRPSRWENIQYFGAGTRLSVL.

This clone was picked up a small number of times. J is TRBJ2-5 and V is TRBV4-3, with 12 bases aligning to TRBD2. The CDR3 is 16 residues long. Germline assignment: CDR1 LGHNA and CDR2 YSLEER. The ends lost 3 bases at V and 5 bases at J; junction bases unmatched: 7. CDR3 loop: CASSQSLLAGGETQYF. In DNA, the CDR3 is TGCGCCAGCAGCCAGAGCCTGCTAGCGGGAGGGGAGACCCAGTACTTC.